This T cell receptor beta chain emerged from a study of T cell responses to AZD1222 COVID-19 vaccine. Method: immunoSEQ multiplex PCR; TCRdb's copy keeps in-frame clones and lacks some. The table records 150,000 to 200,000 clones, 90% to 95% of them present only once. Trimming removed 1 base from V and 3 bases from J, with 7 bases in between. The CDR3 is made up of 13 amino acids. From germline, CDR1 is LGHDT and CDR2 YNNKEL (reference sequence). Regarding this clone: Other nucleotide sequences from this sample produce the same CDR3.

The sequence was collected from an adult in good health. The rearrangement links TRBV3-1 (or the pseudogene TRBV3-2) to TRBJ2-7; D is unclear. The source material was peripheral blood, sampled on day 0 of AZD1222 vaccination. The CDR3 bases are TGTGCCAGCAGCCAAGGAGGCGACTACGAGCAGTACTTC. This sequence encodes CASSQGGDYEQYF.